One sample yielded the 8 T cell receptor beta chains listed below, sequenced in a study of cytomegalovirus exposure and HLA in healthy donors. The PCR used 60 Vbeta and 13 Jbeta primers. The data were produced by immunoSEQ multiplex PCR, yet TCRdb's version contains in-frame clones alone and is incomplete. The sample has about 170,000 clones, roughly 84% seen once. The sequenced sample was PBMCs. Source of these receptors: a man aged 18 to 30 in good health and CMV-seropositive.

This chain links TRBV7-9 with TRBJ1-2, with a tentative D call TRBD1 (6 bases). This CDR3 contains 15 residues. Germline CDR1 reads SEHNR; CDR2 reads FQNEAQ (reference sequence). V lost 0 bases to trimming and J lost 7 bases, with 15 bases between them. CDR3 protein: CASSLAQGRIFGYTF. DNA of the CDR3: TGTGCCAGCAGCTTAGCCCAGGGGCGTATTTTTGGCTACACCTTC.

The sample holds one count of this clone. V is TRBV21-1 and J is TRBJ1-3; no check of the table's D call, TRBD1, against the DNA was made. TRBV21-1 has pseudogene status. This CDR3 has 17 amino acids. CDR3 residues: CASSTRDRSYSGNTIYF. In nucleotides, the CDR3 is TGTGCCAGCAGCACCAGGGACAGATCCTACTCTGGAAACACCATATATTTT.

This chain links TRBV5-6 with TRBJ2-7; 9 bases line up with TRBD1. V gave up 4 bases and J gave up 6 bases; unmatched junction bases: 11. The CDR3 spans 15 residues. Germline V gene sequence: CDR1 SGHDT, CDR2 YYEEEE. CDR3 residues: CASSSSGQGYGEQYF. CDR3 nucleotides: TGTGCCAGCAGCAGTTCGGGACAGGGTTATGGCGAGCAGTACTTC.

J is TRBJ1-1 and V is TRBV7-8, with a possible D match to TRBD1 (5 bases). V lost 5 bases and J lost 1, with 14 bases in between. Germline CDR1 is SGHVS and CDR2 is FQNEAQ. The CDR3 has 15 amino acids. In nucleotides, the CDR3 is TGTGCCAGCAGCCCTAGCGGGGGAGGGAACACTGAAGCTTTCTTT. Protein sequence: CASSPSGGGNTEAFF.

The genes are TRBV9 and TRBJ2-2; a weak D match, TRBD2 (5 bases). The CDR3 contains 15 residues. With 1 base removed from V and 6 bases from J, the gap between germline ends came to 13 bases. CDR1 SGDLS and CDR2 YYNGEE come from the germline V gene. CDR3 sequence reads: CASSVWSAGAGELFF. The CDR3 DNA sequence: TGTGCCAGCAGCGTATGGTCAGCCGGGGCCGGGGAGCTGTTTTTT.

The chain recombines TRBV7-9 with TRBJ1-1; tentatively, D is TRBD1 (5 bases). Germline CDR1 SEHNR, CDR2 FQNEAQ (reference sequence). Between the trimmed V and J ends, which lost 5 bases and 5 bases, there was a span of 24 bases. The CDR3 is 17 residues long. For the CDR3, the DNA is TGTGCCAGCAGCCCTCCTAAGGTAGGGGAAGGGAGGACTGAAGCTTTCTTT. Protein product: CASSPPKVGEGRTEAFF.

The chain is built from TRBV29-1 and TRBJ1-2, with TRBD1 matching 10 bases. The CDR3 has 13 amino acids. The junction had 9 bases not matched to a gene; V was cut back by 6 bases and J by 8 bases. Germline V gene data show CDR1 as SQVTM and CDR2 as ANQGSEA. The CDR3 is CSVPDRGNRGYTF. In DNA form, the CDR3 reads TGCAGCGTCCCGGACAGGGGGAATCGGGGCTACACCTTC.

There are a few counts of this clone. The V and J genes are TRBV29-1 and TRBJ2-3; TRBD2 matches at 9 bases. Germline-derived CDR1 and CDR2 are SQVTM and ANQGSEA. CDR3 length: 16 amino acids. V lost 5 bases to trimming and J lost 0 bases; unmatched junction nucleotides: 9. In nucleotides, the CDR3 is TGCAGCGTTAATGCGGTGACTAGCGGTAGCACAGATACGCAGTATTTT. It codes for CSVNAVTSGSTDTQYF.